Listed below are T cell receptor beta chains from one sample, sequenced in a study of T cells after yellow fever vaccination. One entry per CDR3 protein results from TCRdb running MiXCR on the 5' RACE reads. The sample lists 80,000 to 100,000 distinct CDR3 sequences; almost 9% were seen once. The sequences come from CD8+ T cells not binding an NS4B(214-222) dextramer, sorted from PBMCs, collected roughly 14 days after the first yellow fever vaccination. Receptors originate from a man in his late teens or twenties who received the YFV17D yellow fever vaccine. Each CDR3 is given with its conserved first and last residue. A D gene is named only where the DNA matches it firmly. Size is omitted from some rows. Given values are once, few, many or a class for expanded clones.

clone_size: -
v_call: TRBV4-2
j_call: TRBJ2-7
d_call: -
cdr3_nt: TGTGCCAGCAGCTTTCCTCCCCCGGGGATATACGAGCAGTACTTC
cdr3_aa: CASSFPPPGIYEQYF

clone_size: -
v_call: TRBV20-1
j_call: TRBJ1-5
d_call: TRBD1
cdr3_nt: TGCAGTGCTAGAGATCTCAGACAGGGGGAACGGGGACCCCAGCATTTT
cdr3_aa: CSARDLRQGERGPQHF

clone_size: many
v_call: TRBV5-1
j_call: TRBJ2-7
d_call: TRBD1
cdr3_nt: TGCGCCAGCAGACAGGGGGCGAACGAGCAGTACTTC
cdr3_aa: CASRQGANEQYF

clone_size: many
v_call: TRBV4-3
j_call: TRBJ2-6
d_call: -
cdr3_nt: TGCGCCAGCAGCCAAGATCAGAAGGGACCCTCTGGGGCCAACGTCCTGACTTTC
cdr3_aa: CASSQDQKGPSGANVLTF

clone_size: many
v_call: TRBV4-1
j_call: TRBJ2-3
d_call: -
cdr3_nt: TGCGCCAGCAGCCCAGGAAGCCCTAGCACAGATACGCAGTATTTT
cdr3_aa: CASSPGSPSTDTQYF

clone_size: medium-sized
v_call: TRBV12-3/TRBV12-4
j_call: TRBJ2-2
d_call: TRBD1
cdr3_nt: TGTGCCAGCAGTTTCTTCTGGACAGGGCACACCGGGGAGCTGTTTTTT
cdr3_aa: CASSFFWTGHTGELFF

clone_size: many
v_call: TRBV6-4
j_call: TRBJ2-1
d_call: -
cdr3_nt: TGTGCCAGCAGTGACGGCACGGACCCCTACAATGAGCAGTTCTTC
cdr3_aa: CASSDGTDPYNEQFF

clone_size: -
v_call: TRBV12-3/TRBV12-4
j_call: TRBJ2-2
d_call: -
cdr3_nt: TGTGCCAGCAGGCGGGACATGGGGAACACCGGGGAGCTGTTTTTT
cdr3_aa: CASRRDMGNTGELFF

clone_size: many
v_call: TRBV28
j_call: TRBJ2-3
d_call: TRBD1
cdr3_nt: TGTGCCGCAAACGGTACGCCCGCAGGGGGAACGCAGTATTTT
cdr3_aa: CAANGTPAGGTQYF

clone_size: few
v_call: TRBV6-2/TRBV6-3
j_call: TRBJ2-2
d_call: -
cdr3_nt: TGTGCCAGCAGCTCCCGTGGATTCGCGAACACCGGGGAGCTGTTTTTT
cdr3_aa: CASSSRGFANTGELFF

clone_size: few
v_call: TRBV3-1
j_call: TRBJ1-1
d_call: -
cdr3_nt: TGTGCCAGCAGCCATGGAAGGGGCACTGAAGCTTTCTTT
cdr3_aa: CASSHGRGTEAFF

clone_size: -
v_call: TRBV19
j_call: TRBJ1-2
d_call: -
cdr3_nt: TGTGCCAGTAGTATTGTCGGGAGCTATGGCTACACCTTC
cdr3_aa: CASSIVGSYGYTF

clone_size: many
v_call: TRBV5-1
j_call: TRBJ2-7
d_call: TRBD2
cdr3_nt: TGCGCCAGCAGCTCTGGACTAGCATACGAGCAGTACTTC
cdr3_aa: CASSSGLAYEQYF

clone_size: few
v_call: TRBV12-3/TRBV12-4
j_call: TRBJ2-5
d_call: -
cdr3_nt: TGTGCCAGCAGTTTATGGTTGGGAGAGACCCAGTACTTC
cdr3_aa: CASSLWLGETQYF

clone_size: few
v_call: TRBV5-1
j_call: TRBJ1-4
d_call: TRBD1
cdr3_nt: TGCGCCAGCAGCTTACAGGGGCTTGCAACTAATGAAAAACTGTTTTTT
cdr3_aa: CASSLQGLATNEKLFF

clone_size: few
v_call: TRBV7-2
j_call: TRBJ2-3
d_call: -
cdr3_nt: TGTGCCAGCAGCTTTGATCGGGAGACTAGCACAGATACGCAGTATTTT
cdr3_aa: CASSFDRETSTDTQYF

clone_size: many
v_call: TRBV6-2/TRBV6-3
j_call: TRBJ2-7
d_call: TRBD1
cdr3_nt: TGTGCCAGCAGTTCGACAGGGTTCTACGAGCAGTACTTC
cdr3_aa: CASSSTGFYEQYF

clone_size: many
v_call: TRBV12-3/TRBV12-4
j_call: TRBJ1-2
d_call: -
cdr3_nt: TGTGCCAGCAGTCCCGCGGGGTCGACCCCTTATGGCTACACCTTC
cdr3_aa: CASSPAGSTPYGYTF

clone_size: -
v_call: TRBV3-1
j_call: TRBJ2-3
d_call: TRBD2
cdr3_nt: TGTGCCAGCAGCCTGTGGGAAGCGGGGGAAAGCACAGATACGCAGTATTTT
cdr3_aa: CASSLWEAGESTDTQYF

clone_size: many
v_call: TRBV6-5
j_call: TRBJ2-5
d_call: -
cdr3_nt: TGTGCCAGCAGTTACATCGGGAGTTTGGAGACCCAGTACTTC
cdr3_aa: CASSYIGSLETQYF

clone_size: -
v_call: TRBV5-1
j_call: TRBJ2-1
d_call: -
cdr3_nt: TGCGCCAGCATGTCTGGGCCCAGCTCCTACAATGAGCAGTTCTTC
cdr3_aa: CASMSGPSSYNEQFF

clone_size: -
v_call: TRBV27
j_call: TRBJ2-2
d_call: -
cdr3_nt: TGTGCCAGCAGTTTCGGGAGGGGGCGGACCGGGGAGCTGTTTTTT
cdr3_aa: CASSFGRGRTGELFF

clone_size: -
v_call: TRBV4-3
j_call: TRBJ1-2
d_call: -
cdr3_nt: TGCGCCAGCAGCCAGGACCAGCAGGGGAACTATGGCTACACCTTC
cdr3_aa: CASSQDQQGNYGYTF

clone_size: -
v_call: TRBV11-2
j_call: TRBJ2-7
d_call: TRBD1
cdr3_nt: TGTGCCAGCAGCTTAGTAGGGACAGGGTTCGAGCAGTACTTC
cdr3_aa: CASSLVGTGFEQYF

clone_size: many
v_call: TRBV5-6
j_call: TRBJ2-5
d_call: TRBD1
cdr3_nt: TGTGCCAGCAGCTCGATCGAGACAGGGGGAGAGACCCAGTACTTC
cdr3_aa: CASSSIETGGETQYF

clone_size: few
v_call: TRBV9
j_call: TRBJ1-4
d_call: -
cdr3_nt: TGTGCCAGCAGCGTAGGCGAGGGAGGCCTTGGAAAACTGTTTTTT
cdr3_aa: CASSVGEGGLGKLFF

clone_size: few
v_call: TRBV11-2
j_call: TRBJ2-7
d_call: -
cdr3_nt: TGTGCCAGCAGCTTAGAAAAACCCGGGACCCTCCACGAGCAGTACTTC
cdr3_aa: CASSLEKPGTLHEQYF

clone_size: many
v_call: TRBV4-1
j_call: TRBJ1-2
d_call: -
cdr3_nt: TGCGCCAGCACCCCCACCCCCCAAAGACAGGACGTCTATGGCTACACCTTC
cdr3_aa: CASTPTPQRQDVYGYTF

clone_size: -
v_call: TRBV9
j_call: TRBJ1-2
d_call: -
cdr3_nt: TGTGCCAGCAGCGAAAGGGTAAAGGGTGGCTACACCTTC
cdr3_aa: CASSERVKGGYTF

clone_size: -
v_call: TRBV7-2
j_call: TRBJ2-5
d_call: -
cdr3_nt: TGTGCCAGCAGCCCCCGGTCCGGGACGGAGAAAGAGACCCAGTACTTC
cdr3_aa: CASSPRSGTEKETQYF

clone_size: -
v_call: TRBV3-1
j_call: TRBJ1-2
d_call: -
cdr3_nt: TGTGCCAGCAGCCAAGAAGGCAGCCCTCATGGCTACACCTTC
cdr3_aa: CASSQEGSPHGYTF

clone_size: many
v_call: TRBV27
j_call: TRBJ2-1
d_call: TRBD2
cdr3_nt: TGTGCCAGCAGTACAACTAGCGGGGGGGCTAATGAGCAGTTCTTC
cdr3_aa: CASSTTSGGANEQFF

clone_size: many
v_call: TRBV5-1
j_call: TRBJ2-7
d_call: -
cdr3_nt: TGCGCCAGCAGCTTTACAAATCCGGCCTACGAGCAGTACTTC
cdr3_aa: CASSFTNPAYEQYF

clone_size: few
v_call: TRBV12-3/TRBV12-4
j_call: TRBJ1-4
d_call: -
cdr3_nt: TGTGCCAGCAGACCGACAGGCGAAACGAATGAAAAACTGTTTTTT
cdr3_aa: CASRPTGETNEKLFF

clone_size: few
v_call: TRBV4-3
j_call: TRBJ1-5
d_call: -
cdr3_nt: TGCGCCAGCAGCCAAGACAGGTTCAATCAGCCCCAGCATTTT
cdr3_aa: CASSQDRFNQPQHF

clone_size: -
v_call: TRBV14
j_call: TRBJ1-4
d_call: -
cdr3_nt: TGTGCCAGCAGCCAAGAGAGGGTTCGTGAAAAACTGTTTTTT
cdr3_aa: CASSQERVREKLFF

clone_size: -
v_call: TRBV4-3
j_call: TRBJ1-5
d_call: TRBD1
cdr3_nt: TGCGCCAGCAGTCCCGACAGGGTTAGCAATCAGCCCCAGCATTTT
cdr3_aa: CASSPDRVSNQPQHF

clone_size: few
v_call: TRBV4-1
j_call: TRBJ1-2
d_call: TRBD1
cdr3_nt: TGCGCCAGCAGCCAGACGGGACAGTCTACAGGCTACACCTTC
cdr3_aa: CASSQTGQSTGYTF

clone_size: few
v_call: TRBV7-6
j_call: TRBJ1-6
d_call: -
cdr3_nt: TGTGCCAGCAGCAACAACGGGGGGTTAAGTTCACCCCTCCACTTT
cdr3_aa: CASSNNGGLSSPLHF

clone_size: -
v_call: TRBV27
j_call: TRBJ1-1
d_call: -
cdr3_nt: TGTGCCAGCAGTTCCCCGAGACAGAACACTGAAGCTTTCTTT
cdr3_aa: CASSSPRQNTEAFF

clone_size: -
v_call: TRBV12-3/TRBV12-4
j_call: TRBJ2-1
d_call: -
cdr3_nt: TGTGCCAGCAGTTTAGAGGGGGGCAGCAACAATGAGCAGTTCTTC
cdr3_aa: CASSLEGGSNNEQFF

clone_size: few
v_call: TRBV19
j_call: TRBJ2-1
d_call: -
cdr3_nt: TGTGCCAGTAGTATGCTGTTGGGGTCCTACAATGAGCAGTTCTTC
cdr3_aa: CASSMLLGSYNEQFF

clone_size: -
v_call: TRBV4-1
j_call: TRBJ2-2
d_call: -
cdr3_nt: TGCGCCAGCAGCCACGGAGGGTTGGGCACCGGGGAGCTGTTTTTT
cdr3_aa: CASSHGGLGTGELFF

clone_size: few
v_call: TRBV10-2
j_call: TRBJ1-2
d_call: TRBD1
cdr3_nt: TGCGCCAGCGGGACAGGGGATGGCTACACCTTC
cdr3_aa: CASGTGDGYTF

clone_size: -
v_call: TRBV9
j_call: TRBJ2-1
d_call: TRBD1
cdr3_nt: TGTGCCAGCAGCAGGACAGGGGGCTTCAATGAGCAGTTCTTC
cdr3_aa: CASSRTGGFNEQFF

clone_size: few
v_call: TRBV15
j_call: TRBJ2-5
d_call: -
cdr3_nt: TGTGCCACCAGCAGAGGGAACAGGCTGGTGAGGGAGACCCAGTACTTC
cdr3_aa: CATSRGNRLVRETQYF

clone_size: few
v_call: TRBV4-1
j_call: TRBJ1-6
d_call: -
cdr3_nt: TGCGCCAGCAGCCAAGATGAAATTTCACCCCTCCACTTT
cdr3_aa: CASSQDEISPLHF

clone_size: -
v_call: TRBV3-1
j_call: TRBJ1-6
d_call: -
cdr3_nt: TGTGCCACCTGCCAAGAAGGTGGCACTTATAATTCACCCCTCCACTTT
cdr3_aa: CATCQEGGTYNSPLHF

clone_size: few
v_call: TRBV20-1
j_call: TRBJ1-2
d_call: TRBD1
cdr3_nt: TGCAGTGCGTCTCCGGGACAGTTAGCTAACTATGGCTACACCTTC
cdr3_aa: CSASPGQLANYGYTF

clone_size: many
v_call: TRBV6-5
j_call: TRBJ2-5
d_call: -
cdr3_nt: TGTGCCAGCAAGAGGGTGGACGAGACCCAGTACTTC
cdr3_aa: CASKRVDETQYF

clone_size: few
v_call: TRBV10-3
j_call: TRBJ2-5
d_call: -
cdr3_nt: TGTGCCATCAGTGAGTCGGCAGCCCAGTACCAAGAGACCCAGTACTTC
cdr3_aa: CAISESAAQYQETQYF

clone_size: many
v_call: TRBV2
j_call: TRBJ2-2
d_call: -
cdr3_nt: TGTGCCAGCAGTGAAAGCAACACCGGGGAGCTGTTTTTT
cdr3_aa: CASSESNTGELFF

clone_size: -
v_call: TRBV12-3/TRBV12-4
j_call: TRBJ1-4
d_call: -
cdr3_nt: TGTGCCAGCAGTTTAGCGCTAGTGGAACTGTTTTTT
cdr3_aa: CASSLALVELFF

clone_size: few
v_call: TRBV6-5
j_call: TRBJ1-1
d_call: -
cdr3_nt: TGTGCCAGCAGGGTCGGGGGGACTGAAGCTTTCTTT
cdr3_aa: CASRVGGTEAFF

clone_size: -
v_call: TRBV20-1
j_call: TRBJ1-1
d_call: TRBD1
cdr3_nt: TGCAGTGCAGCGAGGACAGGGTTGGTGTCTGAAGCTTTCTTT
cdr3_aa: CSAARTGLVSEAFF